This T cell receptor beta chain was captured in a study of T cell repertoires in cytomegalovirus infection. Study as a whole: The study used recently identified HLA-C-restricted and well-studied HLA-B-restricted CMV epitopes. Public TCR beta signatures provided an indication of both CMV infection and a matching HLA type. Study outcomes and limitations: Predominance within the ex vivo response was attributable to HLA-C-restricted CMV-specific TCR beta clonotypes. Individuals carrying CMV plus the relevant HLA were identified by cumulative frequency of public TCR beta families.

Each CDR3 protein gets one entry after TCRdb re-called the reads with MiXCR. The sample lists a few hundred thousand distinct CDR3 sequences, nearly 35% occurring once. This clonotype was seen only once. Antigen specificity is unknown. V trimming: 3 bases; J trimming: 5 bases; junction bases outside the gene matches: 10. The CDR3 has 16 amino acids. CDR1 is SGHTA and CDR2 is FQGTGA in the germline V gene. The sample here was cultured PBMCs, taken from culture after CMV antigen stimulation. The TCR originated in a human donor in good health (CMV status not recorded). Some clones in this sample may be carry-over from other donors' samples. This chain joins TRBV7-3 and TRBJ2-1; TRBD2 agrees at 7 bases. As DNA, the CDR3 is TGTGCCAGCAGCTTTGTACGCGAGCGGGACCACAATGAGCAGTTCTTC. Protein product: CASSFVRERDHNEQFF.